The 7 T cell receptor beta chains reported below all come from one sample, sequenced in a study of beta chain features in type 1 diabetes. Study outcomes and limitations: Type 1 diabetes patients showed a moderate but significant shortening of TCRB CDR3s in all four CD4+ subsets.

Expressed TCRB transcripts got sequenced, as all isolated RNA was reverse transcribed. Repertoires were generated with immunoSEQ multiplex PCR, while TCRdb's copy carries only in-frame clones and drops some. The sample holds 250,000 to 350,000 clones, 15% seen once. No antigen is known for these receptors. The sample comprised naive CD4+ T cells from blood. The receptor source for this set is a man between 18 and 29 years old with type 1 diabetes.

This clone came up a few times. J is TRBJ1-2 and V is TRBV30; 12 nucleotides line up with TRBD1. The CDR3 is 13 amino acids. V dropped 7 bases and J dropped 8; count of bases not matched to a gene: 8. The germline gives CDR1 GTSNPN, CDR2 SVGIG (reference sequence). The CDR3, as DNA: TGTGCCTCCCGGGACAGGGGGCTGGGGGGCTACACCTTC. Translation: CASRDRGLGGYTF.

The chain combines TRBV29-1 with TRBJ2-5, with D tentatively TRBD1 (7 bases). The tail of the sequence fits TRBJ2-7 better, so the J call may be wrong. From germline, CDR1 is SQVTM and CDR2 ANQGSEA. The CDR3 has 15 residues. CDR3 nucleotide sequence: TGCAGCGTTACGGCCTTTCAGGGGGGCACCTACGAGCAGTACTTC. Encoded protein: CSVTAFQGGTYEQYF.

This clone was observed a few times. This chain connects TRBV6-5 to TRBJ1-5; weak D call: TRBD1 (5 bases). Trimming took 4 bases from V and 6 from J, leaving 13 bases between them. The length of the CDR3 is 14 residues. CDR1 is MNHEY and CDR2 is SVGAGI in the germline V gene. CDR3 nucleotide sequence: TGTGCCAGCAGTTCCCCCCTAAGGGGTCAGCCCCAGCATTTT. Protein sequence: CASSSPLRGQPQHF.

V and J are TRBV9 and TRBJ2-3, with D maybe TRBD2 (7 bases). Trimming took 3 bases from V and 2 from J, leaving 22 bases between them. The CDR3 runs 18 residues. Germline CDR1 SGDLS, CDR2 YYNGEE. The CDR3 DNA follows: TGTGCCAGCAGCGCATTGGGCGTTTCGGGGGGCCCCACAGATACGCAGTATTTT. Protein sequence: CASSALGVSGGPTDTQYF.

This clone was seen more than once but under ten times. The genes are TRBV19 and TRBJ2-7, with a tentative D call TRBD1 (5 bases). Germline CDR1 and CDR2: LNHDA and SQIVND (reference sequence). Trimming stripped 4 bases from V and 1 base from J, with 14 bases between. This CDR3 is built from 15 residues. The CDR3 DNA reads TGTGCCAGTAGTACCCCAGGGAAGGGGTCCTACGAGCAGTACTTC. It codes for CASSTPGKGSYEQYF.

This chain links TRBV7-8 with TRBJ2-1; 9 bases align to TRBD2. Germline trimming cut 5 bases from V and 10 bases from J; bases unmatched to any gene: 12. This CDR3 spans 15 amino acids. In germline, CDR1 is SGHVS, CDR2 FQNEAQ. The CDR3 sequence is CASSRIPTSGEEQFF. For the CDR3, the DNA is TGTGCCAGCAGCCGAATACCGACTAGCGGTGAAGAGCAGTTCTTC.

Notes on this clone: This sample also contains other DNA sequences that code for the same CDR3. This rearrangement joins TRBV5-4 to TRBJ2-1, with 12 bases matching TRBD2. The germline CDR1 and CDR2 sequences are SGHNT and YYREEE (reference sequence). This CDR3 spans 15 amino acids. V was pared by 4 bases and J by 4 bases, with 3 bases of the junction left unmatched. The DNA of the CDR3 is TGTGCCAGCAGCCCAGGGACTAGCGGGTACAATGAGCAGTTCTTC. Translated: CASSPGTSGYNEQFF.